Given below is one T cell receptor (beta chain) in context. Its target is unknown. The data stem from a study of TIL therapy for anti-PD-1-resistant metastatic lung cancer. Study details: Half of patients were current or former smokers. Median tumor mutation burden was 1.5 mutations per megabase. Broader study findings: After infusion, TIL clonotypes partly replaced peripheral T cells and declined over months. This highly selected cohort may not generalize to typical lung cancer patients.

V lost 5 bases, J lost 3 bases, and 9 bases stayed unmatched. There are 16 residues in the CDR3. The germline V gene encodes CDR1 LNHDA and CDR2 SQIVND (reference sequence). This was the immunoSEQ v3 assay. TCRdb's table, derived via immunoSEQ multiplex PCR, lists solely in-frame clones and lacks some. Among about 36,000 clones listed, more than 60% were seen once. Time point reported: pre-treatment sample, taken before nivolumab and TIL therapy. V usage is TRBV19 and J usage is TRBJ1-1; 10 nucleotides agree with TRBD1. The source of this sequence is a person aged 25-85 years with non-small cell lung cancer. The material sequenced was blood, taken at baseline. The CDR3 reads CASSPRQGAGDTEAFF. The DNA of the CDR3 is TGTGCCAGTAGTCCCCGACAGGGGGCGGGTGACACTGAAGCTTTCTTT. Together with reference TRBV19 and TRBJ1-1, the CDR3 gives the full variable domain: DGGITQSPKYLFRKEGQNVTLSCEQNLNHDAMYWYRQDPGQGLRLIYYSQIVNDFQKGDIAEGYSVSREKKESFPLTVTSAQKNPTAFYLCASSPRQGAGDTEAFFGQGTRLTVV.